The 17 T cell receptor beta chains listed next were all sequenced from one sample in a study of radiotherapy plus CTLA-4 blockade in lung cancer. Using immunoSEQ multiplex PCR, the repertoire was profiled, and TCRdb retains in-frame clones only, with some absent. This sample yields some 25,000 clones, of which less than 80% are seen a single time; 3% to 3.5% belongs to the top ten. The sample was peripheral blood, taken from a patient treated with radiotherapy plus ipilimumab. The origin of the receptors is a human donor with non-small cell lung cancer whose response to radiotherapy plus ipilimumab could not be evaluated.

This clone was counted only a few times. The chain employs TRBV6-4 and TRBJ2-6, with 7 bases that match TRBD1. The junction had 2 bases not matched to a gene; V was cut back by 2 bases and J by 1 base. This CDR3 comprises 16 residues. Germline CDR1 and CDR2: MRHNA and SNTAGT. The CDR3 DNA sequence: TGTGCCAGCAGTGACAGGACAGGTTCTGGGGCCAACGTCCTGACTTTC. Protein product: CASSDRTGSGANVLTF.

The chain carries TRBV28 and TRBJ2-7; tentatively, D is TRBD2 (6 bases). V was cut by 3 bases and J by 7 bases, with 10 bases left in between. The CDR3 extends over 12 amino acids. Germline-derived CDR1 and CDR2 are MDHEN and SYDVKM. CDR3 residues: CASSFAGREQYF. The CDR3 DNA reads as TGTGCCAGCAGTTTCGCGGGGAGGGAGCAGTACTTC.

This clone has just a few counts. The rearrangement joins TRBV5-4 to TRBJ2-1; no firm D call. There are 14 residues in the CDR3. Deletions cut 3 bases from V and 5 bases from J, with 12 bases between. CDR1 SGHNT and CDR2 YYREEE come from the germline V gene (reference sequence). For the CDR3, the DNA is TGTGCCAGCAGCTCTGTTGCGGTAGACAATGAGCAGTTCTTC. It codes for CASSSVAVDNEQFF.

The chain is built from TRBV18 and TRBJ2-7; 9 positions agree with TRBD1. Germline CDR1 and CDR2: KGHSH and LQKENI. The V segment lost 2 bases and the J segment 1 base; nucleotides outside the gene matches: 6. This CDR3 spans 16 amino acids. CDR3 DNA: TGTGCCAGCTCACCAAAAAACAGGGGGCAGTCCTACGAGCAGTACTTC. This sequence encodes CASSPKNRGQSYEQYF.

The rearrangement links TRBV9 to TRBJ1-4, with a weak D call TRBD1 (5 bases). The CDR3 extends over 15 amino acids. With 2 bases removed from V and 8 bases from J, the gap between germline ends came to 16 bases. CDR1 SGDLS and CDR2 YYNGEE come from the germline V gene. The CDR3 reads CASSVGGTLREKLFF. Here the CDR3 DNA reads TGTGCCAGCAGCGTGGGGGGGACCTTAAGGGAAAAACTGTTTTTT.

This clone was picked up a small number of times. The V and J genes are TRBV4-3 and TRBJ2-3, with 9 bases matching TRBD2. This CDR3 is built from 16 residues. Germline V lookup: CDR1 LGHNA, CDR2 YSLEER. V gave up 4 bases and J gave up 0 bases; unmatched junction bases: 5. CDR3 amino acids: CASSRQREVSTDTQYF. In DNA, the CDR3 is TGCGCCAGCAGCCGTCAGCGGGAGGTTAGCACAGATACGCAGTATTTT.

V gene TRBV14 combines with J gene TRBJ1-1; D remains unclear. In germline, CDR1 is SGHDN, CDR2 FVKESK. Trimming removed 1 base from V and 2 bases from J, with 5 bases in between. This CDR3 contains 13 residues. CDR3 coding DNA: TGTGCCAGCAGCCAAGGAGGAAACACTGAAGCTTTCTTT. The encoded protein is CASSQGGNTEAFF.

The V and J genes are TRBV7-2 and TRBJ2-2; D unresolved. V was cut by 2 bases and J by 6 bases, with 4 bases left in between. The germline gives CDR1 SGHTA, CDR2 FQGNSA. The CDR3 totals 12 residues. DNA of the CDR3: TGTGCCAGCAGCTTACGTCCCGGGGAGCTGTTTTTT. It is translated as CASSLRPGELFF.

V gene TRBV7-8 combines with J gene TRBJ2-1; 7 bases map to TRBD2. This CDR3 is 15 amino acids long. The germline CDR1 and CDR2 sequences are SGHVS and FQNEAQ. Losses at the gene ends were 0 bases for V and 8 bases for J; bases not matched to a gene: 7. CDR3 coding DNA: TGTGCCAGCAGCTTAGCGCATGGACTAGAGGATGAGCAGTTCTTC. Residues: CASSLAHGLEDEQFF. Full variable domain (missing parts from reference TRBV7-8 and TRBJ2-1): GAGVSQSPRYKVAKRGQDVALRCDPISGHVSLFWYQQALGQGPEFLTYFQNEAQLDKSGLPSDRFFAERPEGSVSTLKIQRTQQEDSAVYLCASSLAHGLEDEQFFGPGTRLTVL.

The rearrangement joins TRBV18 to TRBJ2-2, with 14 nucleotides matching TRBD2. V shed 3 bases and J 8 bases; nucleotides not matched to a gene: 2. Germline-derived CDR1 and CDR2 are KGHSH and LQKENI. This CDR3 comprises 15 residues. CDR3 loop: CASSPGLAGVGELFF. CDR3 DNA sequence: TGTGCCAGCTCACCGGGACTAGCGGGAGTTGGGGAGCTGTTTTTT.

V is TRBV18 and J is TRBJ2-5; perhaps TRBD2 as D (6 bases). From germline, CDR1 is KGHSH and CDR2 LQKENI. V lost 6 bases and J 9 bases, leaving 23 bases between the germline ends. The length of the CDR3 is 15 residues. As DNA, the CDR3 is TGTGCCAGCTCTCACAAGGGCGGGGCCCCTCGGGCCCAGTACTTC. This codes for CASSHKGGAPRAQYF.

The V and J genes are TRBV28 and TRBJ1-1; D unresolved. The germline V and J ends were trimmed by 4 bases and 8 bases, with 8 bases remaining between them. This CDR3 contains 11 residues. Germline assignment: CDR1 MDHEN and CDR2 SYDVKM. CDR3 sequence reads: CASSSSREAFF. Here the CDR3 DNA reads TGTGCCAGCAGTTCATCCAGGGAAGCTTTCTTT. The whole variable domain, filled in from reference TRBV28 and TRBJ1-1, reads DVKVTQSSRYLVKRTGEKVFLECVQDMDHENMFWYRQDPGLGLRLIYFSYDVKMKEKGDIPEGYSVSREKKERFSLILESASTNQTSMYLCASSSSREAFFGQGTRLTVV.

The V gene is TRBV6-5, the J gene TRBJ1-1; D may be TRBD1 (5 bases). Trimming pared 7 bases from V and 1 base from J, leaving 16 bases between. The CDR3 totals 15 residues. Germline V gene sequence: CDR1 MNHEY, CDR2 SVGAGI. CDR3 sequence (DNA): TGTGCCAGCACCCAACGCGGGGGACGGAACACTGAAGCTTTCTTT. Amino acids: CASTQRGGRNTEAFF.

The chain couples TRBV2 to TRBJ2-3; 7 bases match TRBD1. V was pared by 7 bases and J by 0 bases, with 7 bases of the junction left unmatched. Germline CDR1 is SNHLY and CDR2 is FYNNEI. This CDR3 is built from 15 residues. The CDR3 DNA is TGTGCCAGCACTCGGACAGGCCGAAGCACAGATACGCAGTATTTT. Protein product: CASTRTGRSTDTQYF.

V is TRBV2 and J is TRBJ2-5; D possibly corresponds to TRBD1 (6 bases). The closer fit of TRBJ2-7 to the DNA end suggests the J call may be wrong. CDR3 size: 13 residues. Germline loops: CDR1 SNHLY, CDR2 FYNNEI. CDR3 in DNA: TGTGCCAGCACTTACAGGGCCCGCTACGAGCAGTACTTC. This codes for CASTYRARYEQYF.

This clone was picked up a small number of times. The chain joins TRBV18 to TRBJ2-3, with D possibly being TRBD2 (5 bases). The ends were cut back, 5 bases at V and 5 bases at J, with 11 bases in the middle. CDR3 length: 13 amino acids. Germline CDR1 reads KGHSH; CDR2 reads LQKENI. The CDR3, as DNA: TGTGCCAGCTCATTCACTAGAGGAGATACGCAGTATTTT. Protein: CASSFTRGDTQYF.

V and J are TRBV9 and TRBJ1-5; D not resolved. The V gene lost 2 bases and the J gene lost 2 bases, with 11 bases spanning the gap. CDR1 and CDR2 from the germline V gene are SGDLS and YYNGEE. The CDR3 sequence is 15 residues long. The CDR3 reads CASSVGLGGNQPQHF. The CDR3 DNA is TGTGCCAGCAGCGTGGGGTTGGGAGGCAATCAGCCCCAGCATTTT.